The 24 T cell receptor beta chains given below trace back to one sample, sequenced in a study of cytomegalovirus exposure and HLA in healthy donors. Here immunoSEQ multiplex PCR was the method, and the copy in TCRdb shows in-frame clones only, minus some. The data contain some 140,000 clones, about 86% of them singletons. Sequenced material: PBMCs. The receptors shown here come from a human donor in good health.

This clone came up once. The chain recombines TRBV5-6 with TRBJ2-7, with D unresolved. Per germline, CDR1 SGHDT and CDR2 YYEEEE. This CDR3 has 16 amino acids. V was clipped by 2 bases and J by 0 bases, with 15 bases between them. The CDR3 loop reads CASSFEARRNSYEQYF. The CDR3 nucleotides read TGTGCCAGCAGCTTTGAGGCTCGACGGAACTCCTACGAGCAGTACTTC.

This clone was seen once. The chain links TRBV6-7 to TRBJ2-5, with 8 bases lining up with TRBD1. TRBV6-7 falls under the ORF class, with uncertain function. This CDR3 region has 15 residues. J lost 2 bases, V lost 4 bases, and 6 bases had no gene match. The CDR3 bases are TGTGCCAGCAGTTCGGACAGGGACTGGCAAGAGACCCAGTACTTC. Encoded protein: CASSSDRDWQETQYF.

This clone turned up a few times. This chain joins TRBV19 and TRBJ1-1; the match to TRBD1 covers 10 bases. The CDR3 is 17 residues long. V lost 3 bases to trimming and J lost 0 bases; unmatched junction nucleotides: 7. The V gene's germline CDR1 is LNHDA and CDR2 SQIVND (reference sequence). The CDR3 DNA reads as TGTGCCAGTAGTATCAGGACAGGGGGACTCATGAACACTGAAGCTTTCTTT. Translated: CASSIRTGGLMNTEAFF.

This sequence joins TRBV27 and TRBJ1-2; 9 positions agree with TRBD1. V dropped 5 bases and J dropped 7; count of bases not matched to a gene: 14. The CDR3 is 16 amino acids. Germline loops: CDR1 MNHEY, CDR2 SMNVEV (reference sequence). CDR3 nucleotides: TGTGCCAGCAGTACCTTAAGACCGGGACAGGGAGGTGGCTACACCTTC. Its protein is CASSTLRPGQGGGYTF.

V and J are TRBV6-4 and TRBJ2-1, with D unresolved. Germline V gene sequence: CDR1 MRHNA, CDR2 SNTAGT. Deletions cut 2 bases from V and 3 bases from J, with 14 bases between. The CDR3 length is 16 residues. This CDR3 reads CASSDLATPGYNEQFF. The CDR3 nucleotides read TGTGCCAGCAGTGACCTGGCTACTCCGGGCTACAATGAGCAGTTCTTC.

The J gene is TRBJ1-2, the V gene TRBV4-1; 7 bases map to TRBD1. CDR3 length: 15 residues. The germline gives CDR1 MGHRA, CDR2 YSYEKL. Trimming at V came to 3 bases and at J to 2 bases, leaving 6 bases not matched to a gene. The chain's CDR3 is CASSQIIRGNYGYTF. Here the CDR3 DNA reads TGCGCCAGCAGCCAGATCATCAGGGGGAACTATGGCTACACCTTC.

The J gene is TRBJ1-1, the V gene TRBV10-3, with 10 bases fitting TRBD1. V lost 0 bases, J lost 2 bases, and 6 bases stayed unmatched. The CDR3 spans 17 residues. Germline V gene sequence: CDR1 ENHRY, CDR2 SYGVKD. The CDR3: CAISESWTGGPNTEAFF. The CDR3 nucleotides read TGTGCCATCAGTGAGTCCTGGACAGGGGGACCAAACACTGAAGCTTTCTTT.

The chain employs TRBV13 and TRBJ1-1, with D possibly matching TRBD1 (6 bases). V was cut by 5 bases and J by 0 bases, with 13 bases left in between. The CDR3 consists of 15 residues. Germline V lookup: CDR1 PRHDT, CDR2 FYEKMQ (reference sequence). For the CDR3, the DNA is TGTGCCAGCAGCCAGGGGAAGAGAATGAACACTGAAGCTTTCTTT. It yields the protein CASSQGKRMNTEAFF.

J is TRBJ2-1 and V is TRBV27; D gene uncertain. CDR3 length: 13 amino acids. Germline V CDR1 and CDR2: MNHEY, SMNVEV (reference sequence). The V and J ends lost 8 bases and 5 bases respectively, with 13 bases between them. CDR3 amino acids: CASATHRDNEQFF. The CDR3 nucleotides read TGTGCCAGCGCCACCCACCGGGACAATGAGCAGTTCTTC.

The J gene is TRBJ2-5, the V gene TRBV25-1, with a tentative D call TRBD2 (6 bases). Germline lookup yields CDR1 MGHDK and CDR2 SYGVNS. The CDR3 contains 14 residues. V was clipped by 6 bases and J by 2 bases, with 13 bases between them. CDR3 residues: CASSHRELQETQYF. The CDR3 coding sequence is TGTGCCAGCAGCCACCGGGAGTTACAAGAGACCCAGTACTTC.

This clone was counted at least ten times. The chain employs TRBV9 and TRBJ2-7; possible D gene TRBD2, 6 bases. Per the germline V gene, CDR1 is SGDLS and CDR2 is YYNGEE. Between the trimmed V and J ends, which lost 4 bases and 2 bases, there was a span of 10 bases. The CDR3 runs to 13 residues. This CDR3 reads CASSPGDAYEQYF. In nucleotides, the CDR3 is TGTGCCAGCAGCCCGGGGGATGCCTACGAGCAGTACTTC. Full variable domain (outside the CDR3, taken from reference TRBV9 and TRBJ2-7): DSGVTQTPKHLITATGQRVTLRCSPRSGDLSVYWYQQSLDQGLQFLIQYYNGEERAKGNILERFSAQQFPDLHSELNLSSLELGDSALYFCASSPGDAYEQYFGPGTRLTVT.

V and J are TRBV7-3 and TRBJ2-1, with 16 positions matching TRBD2. The V and J ends lost 5 bases and 7 bases, in that order; junction bases with no gene match: 11. CDR1 is SGHTA and CDR2 is FQGTGA in the germline V gene. The CDR3 covers 18 residues. The CDR3 DNA reads TGTGCCAGCAGCCCAGGGGGGACTAGCGGGAGGGCCGGGAATGAGCAGTTCTTC. Protein sequence: CASSPGGTSGRAGNEQFF. Together with reference TRBV7-3 and TRBJ2-1, the CDR3 gives the full variable domain: GAGVSQTPSNKVTEKGKYVELRCDPISGHTALYWYRQSLGQGPEFLIYFQGTGAADDSGLPNDRFFAVRPEGSVSTLKIQRTERGDSAVYLCASSPGGTSGRAGNEQFFGPGTRLTVL.

CDR3 loop: CASSEVMGQINEKLFF. DNA for the CDR3: TGTGCCAGCAGTGAAGTTATGGGACAGATTAATGAAAAACTGTTTTTT. The chain links TRBV6-1 to TRBJ1-4; TRBD1 agrees at 7 bases. Trimming cost V 1 base and J 4 bases; bases outside gene matches: 6. This CDR3 has 16 residues. Germline assignment: CDR1 MNHNS and CDR2 SASEGT.

The chain combines TRBV18 with TRBJ1-2, with TRBD1 as a possible D gene (6 bases). V was pared by 3 bases and J by 4 bases, with 9 bases between. CDR1 is KGHSH, CDR2 LQKENI, per germline. CDR3 length equals 13 residues. The CDR3 DNA reads TGTGCCAGCTCACCTGGGGGCATCTATGGCTACACCTTC. It is translated as CASSPGGIYGYTF.

The CDR3 sequence is CASSPWRTDTQYF. CDR3 bases: TGTGCCAGCAGTCCGTGGAGAACAGATACGCAGTATTTT. This chain uses TRBV6-6 with TRBJ2-3; D is unresolved. The length of the CDR3 is 13 residues. Germline CDR1 MNHNY, CDR2 SVGAGI (reference sequence). The germline V and J ends were trimmed by 5 bases and 3 bases, with 9 bases remaining between them.

J is TRBJ2-7 and V is TRBV7-2, with D maybe TRBD1 (5 bases). CDR1 and CDR2 (germline): SGHTA, FQGNSA. With 5 bases removed from V and 5 bases from J, the gap between germline ends came to 19 bases. This CDR3 has 15 amino acids. CDR3 sequence: CASSPRAGPTDEQYF. The DNA of the CDR3 is TGTGCCAGCAGCCCCCGGGCAGGGCCCACCGACGAGCAGTACTTC.

CDR3 residues: CASIRFWGDVPEAFF. Here the CDR3 DNA reads TGTGCCAGCATAAGGTTTTGGGGGGATGTCCCTGAAGCTTTCTTT. This sequence joins TRBV2 and TRBJ1-1, with D maybe TRBD1 (5 bases). Germline CDR1 and CDR2: SNHLY and FYNNEI. Trimming stripped 7 bases from V and 6 bases from J, with 21 bases between. This CDR3 has 15 residues.

The chain uses TRBV19 and TRBJ2-5; 14 bases agree with TRBD2. J gave up 2 bases and V 10 bases, and 9 bases lay outside the gene matches. CDR1 is LNHDA and CDR2 is SQIVND in the germline V gene (reference sequence). The CDR3 sequence is 16 residues long. As DNA, the CDR3 is TGTGCCACCCGCCCCGGGACTAGCGGGAGTCAAGAGACCCAGTACTTC. Its protein product is CATRPGTSGSQETQYF.

The J gene is TRBJ2-5, the V gene TRBV13; 10 positions match TRBD1. The CDR3 runs 15 residues. V shed 5 bases, J shed 3 bases, and the junction held 6 bases outside the gene matches. Germline-derived CDR1 and CDR2 are PRHDT and FYEKMQ (reference sequence). As DNA, the CDR3 is TGTGCCAGCAGCAAGGGAGGGACAGGGGAAGAGACCCAGTACTTC. Translating it yields CASSKGGTGEETQYF.

The table lists this clone with a few counts. This chain joins TRBV4-1 and TRBJ2-7; 9 positions agree with TRBD2. V shed 0 bases, J shed 4 bases, and the junction held 4 bases outside the gene matches. CDR1 and CDR2 from the germline V gene are MGHRA and YSYEKL. The CDR3 has 15 amino acids. The CDR3 loop reads CASSQDTSGRYEQYF. The CDR3 nucleotides read TGCGCCAGCAGCCAAGACACTAGCGGGCGATACGAGCAGTACTTC.

The chain combines TRBV5-6 with TRBJ2-7; TRBD1 agrees at 9 bases. The CDR3 length is 14 residues. The junction had 7 bases not matched to a gene; V was cut back by 3 bases and J by 6 bases. Germline V gene sequence: CDR1 SGHDT, CDR2 YYEEEE. In nucleotides, the CDR3 is TGTGCCAGCAGCTCCCCCGGGACAGGGCTCGAGCAGTACTTC. Amino acids: CASSSPGTGLEQYF.

The chain joins TRBV7-2 to TRBJ2-4, with a weak D call TRBD2 (7 bases). This CDR3 has 20 amino acids. Trimming removed 0 bases from V and 7 bases from J, with 28 bases in between. In germline, CDR1 is SGHTA, CDR2 FQGNSA. CDR3 coding DNA: TGTGCCAGCAGCTTAGCCCTCTCCGGGACCCCGGGGGCCGGGGGGAACATTCAGTACTTC. Translated: CASSLALSGTPGAGGNIQYF.

The gene calls are TRBV11-3 and TRBJ2-1; 7 nucleotides match TRBD2. The CDR3 is 15 amino acids. V was pared by 4 bases and J by 4 bases, with 7 bases of the junction left unmatched. The germline CDR1 and CDR2 sequences are SGHNT and YENEEA. CDR3 in DNA: TGTGCCAGCAGCTCCGGGGGGAATAAATACAATGAGCAGTTCTTC. As protein: CASSSGGNKYNEQFF.

This chain joins TRBV6-1 and TRBJ2-7; TRBD2 agrees at 11 bases. The CDR3 has 15 amino acids. Losses at the gene ends were 0 bases for V and 7 bases for J; bases not matched to a gene: 5. CDR1 and CDR2 from the germline V gene are MNHNS and SASEGT. The CDR3: CASSEATSGSGEQYF. The CDR3 nucleotides are TGTGCCAGCAGTGAAGCCACTAGCGGGAGTGGTGAGCAGTACTTC.